This is a list of T cell receptor beta chains from one sample in a study of T cells in localized non-small cell lung cancer. Sequenced by immunoSEQ multiplex PCR; TCRdb stores in-frame clones only, minus some. The sample has fewer than 35,000 clones, roughly 87% seen once. Sequencing used peripheral blood mononuclear cells, obtained before any cancer treatment. The source is a man between 40 and 70 years old with stage III lung adenocarcinoma. The conserved cysteine and the conserved F or W are not part of the CDR3 here.

V	J	length	CDR3
TRBV27	TRBJ1-5	14	ASSLYGAHSNQPQH
TRBV5-6	TRBJ2-7	13	ASSLLGVRNYEQY
TRBV5-8	TRBJ1-4	14	ASSPGQGLANEKLF
TRBV28	TRBJ2-1	12	ASSSAGADDNPF
TRBV19	TRBJ1-1	15	ASTSGTGGFFGTEAF
TRBV5-6	TRBJ1-2	15	ASSLGLGQAGGYGYT
TRBV19	TRBJ1-2	12	ASSIPGQEYGYT
TRBV6-6	TRBJ2-1	13	ASSLQGGLNNEQF
TRBV7-8	TRBJ1-3	19	ASSLARVRVDRLSSGNTIY
TRBV19	TRBJ2-3	11	ASSPRRTDTQY
TRBV4-3	TRBJ1-6	16	ASSQDMGVGGQNSPLH
TRBV5-1	TRBJ1-5	12	ASSPGQNNQPQH
TRBV7-9	TRBJ2-3	14	ASSLASAASTDTQY
TRBV19	TRBJ1-2	12	ASSMVGGYYGYT
TRBV30	TRBJ2-7	9	AWSDSYEQY
TRBV13	TRBJ1-1	11	ASSSTGAPLAF
TRBV30	TRBJ2-1	12	AWGGEASYNEQF
TRBV4-3	TRBJ2-7	13	ASSQGRQATYEQY
TRBV19	TRBJ2-3	11	ASRLTTGDTQY
TRBV7-8	TRBJ1-1	14	ASSETGGGPNTEAF
TRBV28	TRBJ2-2	11	ASRDPNTGELF
TRBV19	TRBJ2-5	10	ASSLDTETQY
TRBV6-7	TRBJ2-7	14	ATNQGLAGNSYEQY
TRBV7-8	TRBJ2-3	14	ASSEMAGILADTQY
TRBV18	TRBJ1-2	11	ASSPQGDYGYT
TRBV5-4	TRBJ2-7	11	ASSLGWVGEQY
TRBV28	TRBJ1-4	13	ASGSADATNEKLF
TRBV6-1	TRBJ2-3	11	ASNPRGADTQY
TRBV28	TRBJ1-2	10	ASSTTDRTYT
TRBV7-3	TRBJ2-3	12	ASSLEVASDTQY
TRBV28	TRBJ2-7	11	AGAQGGVAEQY
TRBV30	TRBJ2-1	9	ARARYNEQF
TRBV4-3	TRBJ2-2	13	ASSQVVRNTGELF
TRBV4-1	TRBJ2-2	15	ASSQVPGQGTTGELF
TRBV7-2	TRBJ2-3	16	ASSFSFSGGVRTDTQY
TRBV5-6	TRBJ1-2	13	ASTPDPGAVYGYT
TRBV11-2	TRBJ2-5	9	ASSEQETQY
TRBV10-3	TRBJ1-6	11	ATGPSYNSPLH
TRBV10-1	TRBJ1-5	17	ASSESEGMGTAFNQPQH
TRBV11-3	TRBJ2-2	14	ASSTSAGLSAGELF
TRBV9	TRBJ1-4	12	ASSSRDSNEKLF
TRBV19	TRBJ1-2	13	ASSARGTGTYGYT
TRBV28	TRBJ2-5	11	ASSLGQQETQY